The 28 T cell receptor beta chains given below trace back to one sample, sequenced in a study of blood T cells in healthy people across ages. The authors ran a second PCR of about 6 to 12 cycles using a sample-barcoded 5' primer and a J-beta primer mix. Each CDR3 protein gets one entry after TCRdb re-called the 5' RACE reads with MiXCR. Counted here are 720,000 or so distinct CDR3 sequences, 40% to 45% occurring once; the ten biggest clones make up about 32%. Material for sequencing was blood. These receptors all come from a man of 80 years or more in good health.

This CDR3 reads CASSFLNHQTGFSYGAEEPQHF. CDR3 DNA: TGTGCCAGCAGCTTTCTGAACCATCAGACAGGGTTCTCTTATGGGGCTGAGGAGCCCCAGCATTTT. This chain uses TRBV12-1 with TRBJ1-5; TRBD1, the table's D call, was not compared with the DNA. TRBV12-1 is assigned pseudogene status. The CDR3 has 22 residues.

This chain links TRBV20-1 with TRBJ2-7; possible D gene TRBD1, 6 bases. Germline CDR1 is DFQATT and CDR2 is SNEGSKA (reference sequence). V lost 6 bases, J lost 2 bases, and 11 bases lay in between. The CDR3 sequence is 12 residues long. The CDR3, as DNA: TGCAGTGCGCCCGGGACAACCTACGAGCAGTACTTC. Protein: CSAPGTTYEQYF.

The CDR3 coding sequence is TGTGCCAGCAGCGTAACGGGAGGGAGTAGCACAGATACGCAGTATTTT. Translated: CASSVTGGSSTDTQYF. This chain uses TRBV9 with TRBJ2-3; 8 bases map to TRBD2. Trimming at V came to 1 base and at J to 0 bases, leaving 4 bases not matched to a gene. CDR3 size: 16 residues. Germline V gives CDR1 SGDLS, CDR2 YYNGEE.

The genes are TRBV5-1 and TRBJ2-7, with TRBD2 identical over 13 bases. Germline V gene sequence: CDR1 SGHRS, CDR2 YFSETQ. This CDR3 region has 15 residues. V lost 6 bases to trimming and J lost 7 bases; unmatched junction nucleotides: 10. The CDR3 loop is CASTRTSGGSGEQYF. DNA for the CDR3: TGCGCCAGCACCCGGACTAGCGGGGGTAGCGGTGAGCAGTACTTC.

In DNA, the CDR3 is TGTGCCAGCAGCTTAAGGGGACTGAGAGATACGCAGTATTTT. This sequence encodes CASSLRGLRDTQYF. The genes are TRBV7-2 and TRBJ2-3, with D perhaps TRBD2 (6 bases). V lost 2 bases and J 5 bases, leaving 11 bases between the germline ends. CDR1 SGHTA and CDR2 FQGNSA come from the germline V gene. The CDR3 runs 14 residues.

This clonotype was seen only a few times. In nucleotides, the CDR3 is TGTGCCAGCAGTGAATCCCGGCTTTACTATGGCTACACCTTC. It codes for CASSESRLYYGYTF. The chain uses TRBV2 and TRBJ1-2; D uncertain. Trimming stripped 2 bases from V and 3 bases from J, with 10 bases between. Per the germline V gene, CDR1 is SNHLY and CDR2 is FYNNEI. The CDR3 has 14 amino acids.

This clonotype was detected only a few times. This chain links TRBV25-1 with TRBJ2-1, with 8 bases aligning to TRBD1. CDR3 length: 15 amino acids. CDR1 MGHDK and CDR2 SYGVNS come from the germline V gene. The junction had 4 bases not matched to a gene; V was cut back by 4 bases and J by 2 bases. CDR3 in amino acids: CASSGDRGAYNEQFF. Here the CDR3 DNA reads TGTGCCAGCAGTGGAGACAGGGGCGCCTACAATGAGCAGTTCTTC.

The rearrangement links TRBV18 to TRBJ2-1; TRBD1 matches 7 bases. Per germline, CDR1 KGHSH and CDR2 LQKENI. The V segment lost 0 bases and the J segment 4 bases; nucleotides outside the gene matches: 6. This CDR3 is 16 amino acids long. The CDR3 DNA reads TGTGCCAGCTCACCACCGGACAGGCGACTATACAATGAGCAGTTCTTC. Translation: CASSPPDRRLYNEQFF.

This chain uses TRBV6-2 or TRBV6-3 with TRBJ1-2; 7 nucleotides line up with TRBD1. Per the germline V gene, CDR1 is MNHEY and CDR2 is SVGEGT. The CDR3 extends over 16 amino acids. V shed 3 bases, J shed 4 bases, and the junction held 11 bases outside the gene matches. CDR3: CASSYPINRDSYGYTF. The CDR3 region has the DNA TGTGCCAGCAGTTATCCTATCAACCGGGACAGCTATGGCTACACCTTC.

The chain joins TRBV29-1 to TRBJ2-1; possible D gene TRBD2, 7 bases. The CDR3 contains 16 residues. Looked up from germline, CDR1 is SQVTM and CDR2 is ANQGSEA. V was clipped by 3 bases and J by 0 bases, with 15 bases between them. The CDR3: CSVDRGRESSYNEQFF. CDR3 sequence (DNA): TGCAGCGTTGACCGGGGGCGGGAGAGCTCCTACAATGAGCAGTTCTTC.

V usage is TRBV10-3 and J usage is TRBJ1-1; TRBD1 matches at 10 bases. In germline, CDR1 is ENHRY, CDR2 SYGVKD. V shed 7 bases and J 6 bases; nucleotides not matched to a gene: 8. The CDR3 contains 14 residues. The CDR3 sequence: CAINPGQGTPEAFF. The CDR3 DNA sequence: TGTGCCATCAACCCGGGACAGGGGACTCCTGAAGCTTTCTTT.

This clonotype appeared many times. This clone may be a read error of a much larger clone one base away. The rearrangement joins TRBV20-1 to TRBJ2-5; 10 positions match TRBD1. The germline V gene encodes CDR1 DFQATT and CDR2 SNEGSKA (reference sequence). The CDR3 length is 16 residues. J lost 11 bases, V lost 3 bases, and 18 bases had no gene match. CDR3 DNA: TGCAGTGCTAGCGACTATAGACAGGGGGCGACGGGTGAGCAGTACTTC. Translated, it gives CSASDYRQGATGEQYF.

This clonotype was observed a handful of times. V is TRBV20-1 and J is TRBJ1-2; D might be TRBD1 (6 bases). The CDR3 is 15 amino acids. Germline-derived CDR1 and CDR2 are DFQATT and SNEGSKA (reference sequence). Trimming took off 5 bases at V and 1 base at J, with 17 bases between the two ends. CDR3 sequence: CSASKGDGNNYGYTF. The CDR3 coding sequence is TGCAGTGCTTCCAAGGGGGACGGAAATAACTATGGCTACACCTTC.

This clonotype has just a few counts. V is TRBV15 and J is TRBJ2-5, with 7 bases aligning to TRBD1. The CDR3 has 15 amino acids. Germline V lookup: CDR1 LNHNV, CDR2 YYDKDF (reference sequence). Trimming cost V 4 bases and J 4 bases; bases outside gene matches: 9. In DNA, the CDR3 is TGTGCCACCAGCACCCGACAGGGCGGAGGAGAGACCCAGTACTTC. Amino acid sequence: CATSTRQGGGETQYF.

This clonotype has only one observation. The chain is built from TRBV9 and TRBJ2-1, with D unresolved. Trimming stripped 0 bases from V and 4 bases from J, with 8 bases between. Germline CDR1 SGDLS, CDR2 YYNGEE. This CDR3 spans 14 amino acids. The CDR3 nucleotides are TGTGCCAGCAGCGTAGAGCCAGTTTACAATGAGCAGTTCTTC. Translating gives CASSVEPVYNEQFF.

CDR3 nucleotide sequence: TGTGCCATCAGTGGACGACAGGGGAGCGATCAGCCCCAGCATTTT. Protein: CAISGRQGSDQPQHF. The chain links TRBV10-3 to TRBJ1-5, with 8 bases identical to TRBD1. Germline V gene sequence: CDR1 ENHRY, CDR2 SYGVKD. The CDR3 runs 15 residues. J lost 5 bases, V lost 4 bases, and 7 bases had no gene match.

This chain joins TRBV24-1 and TRBJ2-1; 7 nucleotides match TRBD1. This CDR3 is built from 12 residues. The V and J ends lost 5 bases and 11 bases, in that order; junction bases with no gene match: 5. Germline V gene data show CDR1 as KGHDR and CDR2 as SFDVKD. The CDR3 sequence is CATSVGGPKQFF. CDR3 nucleotide sequence: TGTGCCACCAGTGTAGGGGGCCCTAAGCAGTTCTTC.

This clonotype was counted only a few times. The V call is TRBV27, the J call TRBJ2-5; 9 bases line up with TRBD2. This CDR3 comprises 13 residues. Trimming at V came to 3 bases and at J to 12 bases, leaving 8 bases not matched to a gene. Per germline, CDR1 MNHEY and CDR2 SMNVEV (reference sequence). In DNA, the CDR3 is TGTGCCAGCAGTTTTGCGGGGCTAGCGGGAAAGTACTTC. As protein: CASSFAGLAGKYF.

In regard to this clonotype: One end of the junction fails to match germline, which may point to a read error. V and J are TRBV6-5 and TRBJ2-3, with 9 nucleotides matching TRBD2. Germline loops: CDR1 MNHEY, CDR2 SVGAGI. This CDR3 has 16 amino acids. This chain's CDR3 is CTSTEPTSGGGDTQYF. The CDR3 bases are TGTACCAGCACCGAACCGACTAGCGGAGGGGGCGATACGCAGTATTTT.

The chain carries TRBV3-1 and TRBJ2-5, with D hard to call. The germline gives CDR1 LGHDT, CDR2 YNNKEL (reference sequence). Between the trimmed V and J ends, which lost 0 bases and 5 bases, there was a span of 7 bases. There are 13 residues in the CDR3. The CDR3: CASSQEAVETQYF. The DNA of the CDR3 is TGTGCCAGCAGCCAAGAAGCAGTTGAGACCCAGTACTTC.

This clonotype was detected ten times or more. This chain joins TRBV6-4 and TRBJ2-5; the match to TRBD2 covers 8 bases. This CDR3 comprises 14 residues. V lost 4 bases, J lost 3 bases, and 4 bases stayed unmatched. From germline, CDR1 is MRHNA and CDR2 SNTAGT. CDR3 residues: CASSGRREEETQYF. As DNA, the CDR3 is TGTGCCAGCAGTGGTCGGCGGGAGGAAGAGACCCAGTACTTC.

This clonotype was seen more than once but under ten times. The chain is built from TRBV28 and TRBJ1-2; D possibly corresponds to TRBD1 (5 bases). CDR1 is MDHEN and CDR2 is SYDVKM in the germline V gene. This CDR3 comprises 13 residues. V was clipped by 11 bases and J by 4 bases, with 17 bases between them. Written as DNA, the CDR3 is TGTGCCCACTCGTTGGGGACGGTCTATGGCTACACCTTC. It encodes CAHSLGTVYGYTF.

The chain has TRBV15 and TRBJ2-2; possibly TRBD1 for D (6 bases). CDR3 length: 14 residues. Germline V gene data show CDR1 as LNHNV and CDR2 as YYDKDF (reference sequence). V lost 3 bases to trimming and J lost 6 bases, with 11 bases between them. DNA for the CDR3: TGTGCCACCAGCAGCCAACAGGGCGCCGGGGAGCTGTTTTTT. Its protein product is CATSSQQGAGELFF. The whole variable domain, remainder taken from reference TRBV15 and TRBJ2-2, is DAMVIQNPRYQVTQFGKPVTLSCSQTLNHNVMYWYQQKSSQAPKLLFHYYDKDFNNEADTPDNFQSRRPNTSFCFLDIRSPGLGDTAMYLCATSSQQGAGELFFGEGSRLTVL.

The J gene is TRBJ2-6, the V gene TRBV15, with TRBD1 matching over 7 bases. Germline CDR1 LNHNV, CDR2 YYDKDF (reference sequence). The ends lost 8 bases at V and 0 bases at J; junction bases unmatched: 7. The CDR3 loop spans 16 amino acids. The CDR3 loop reads CATGTASTSGANVLTF. CDR3 bases: TGTGCCACCGGGACAGCCTCCACCTCTGGGGCCAACGTCCTGACTTTC.

This clonotype appeared a few times. The chain carries TRBV7-2 and TRBJ2-7, with a tentative D call TRBD1 (6 bases). The CDR3 spans 16 residues. From germline, CDR1 is SGHTA and CDR2 FQGNSA. V was cut by 0 bases and J by 3 bases, with 15 bases left in between. Written as DNA, the CDR3 is TGTGCCAGCAGCTTAGCGGGGCAGGGGACAAACTACGAGCAGTACTTC. It is translated as CASSLAGQGTNYEQYF.

This clonotype appeared a few times. A much larger clone differs by one base, so this may be a read error. The chain carries TRBV29-1 and TRBJ2-5; TRBD2 matches 7 bases. Germline values: CDR1 SQVTM, CDR2 ANQGSEA. The CDR3 is made up of 17 amino acids. J was trimmed by 11 bases and V by 4 bases; bases with no gene match: 25. The DNA of the CDR3 is TGCAGCGTTGGGGCCCCGGAAGGTAGCGGGTTCTACAATGAGCAGTACTTC. It translates to CSVGAPEGSGFYNEQYF.

J is TRBJ2-3 and V is TRBV27; TRBD2 aligns across 12 bases. The ends lost 9 bases at V and 5 bases at J; junction bases unmatched: 15. CDR1 is MNHEY, CDR2 SMNVEV, per germline (reference sequence). The CDR3 is made up of 17 amino acids. CDR3 DNA sequence: TGTGCCAGTCGTGGACTAGCGGGATCCATTACCGGAGATACGCAGTATTTT. This translates into CASRGLAGSITGDTQYF.

J is TRBJ2-3 and V is TRBV6-6; D gene ambiguous. The V end was cut by 10 bases, the J end by 1 base, with 15 bases between. CDR3 length: 14 amino acids. Germline CDR1 is MNHNY and CDR2 is SVGAGI (reference sequence). The CDR3 DNA reads as TGTGCCACCCTGACACCCTTAGGCACAGATACGCAGTATTTT. This sequence encodes CATLTPLGTDTQYF.